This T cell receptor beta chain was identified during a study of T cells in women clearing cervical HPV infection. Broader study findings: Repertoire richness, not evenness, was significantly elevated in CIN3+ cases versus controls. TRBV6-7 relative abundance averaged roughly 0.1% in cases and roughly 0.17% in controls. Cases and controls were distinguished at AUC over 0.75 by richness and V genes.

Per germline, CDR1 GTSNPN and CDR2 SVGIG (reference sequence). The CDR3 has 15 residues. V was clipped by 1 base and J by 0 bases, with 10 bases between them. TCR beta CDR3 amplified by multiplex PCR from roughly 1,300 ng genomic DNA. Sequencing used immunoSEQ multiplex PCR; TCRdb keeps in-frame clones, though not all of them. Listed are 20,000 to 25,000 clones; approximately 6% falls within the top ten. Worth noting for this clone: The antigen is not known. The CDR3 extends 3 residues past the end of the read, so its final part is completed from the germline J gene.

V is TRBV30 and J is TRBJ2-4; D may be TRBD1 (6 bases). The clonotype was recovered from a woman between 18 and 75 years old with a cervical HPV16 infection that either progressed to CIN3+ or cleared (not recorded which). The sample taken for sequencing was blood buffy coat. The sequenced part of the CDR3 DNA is TGTGCCTGGAGTGGAGGGACACTAGCCAAAAACATT. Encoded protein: CAWSGGTLAKNI. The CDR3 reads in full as CAWSGGTLAKNIQYF.